A selection of T cell receptor beta chains follows, all from one sample in a study of vaccination effects on CD4 cells after COVID-19. Here immunoSEQ multiplex PCR was the method, and the copy in TCRdb shows in-frame clones only, minus some. In the table there are approximately 47,000 clones, approximately 80% of which are singletons. Their antigen targets remain unknown. The material was CD4+ T cells from PBMCs cultured without peptide, obtained before COVID-19 vaccination. These receptors were taken from a human donor who had a prior SARS-CoV-2 infection. CDR3s include the opening cysteine and the closing phenylalanine or tryptophan. The D gene is left open where the match is weak. Rows give clone size only sometimes, using once, few, many, or a class for an expanded clone.

D	V	size	J	DNA	CDR3
.	TRBV24-1	.	TRBJ2-7	TGTGCCACCAGTGGTTCCAGGGGAGGGGACGAGCAGTACTTC	CATSGSRGGDEQYF
TRBD1	TRBV4-3	.	TRBJ2-6	TGCGCCAGTACTAAACTATGGACAGGGAGTTACTCTGGGGCCAACGTCCTGACTTTC	CASTKLWTGSYSGANVLTF
TRBD2	TRBV5-1	.	TRBJ2-3	TGCGCCAGCAGCCGGGAGGAGCGGAAAGATACGCAGTATTTT	CASSREERKDTQYF
TRBD2	TRBV18	medium-sized	TRBJ2-3	TGTGCCAGCTCACCGAGACCGGGACTAGCGGGGGGAACTAGCACAGATACGCAGTATTTT	CASSPRPGLAGGTSTDTQYF
TRBD1	TRBV12-5	.	TRBJ2-6	TGTGCTAGTGGTCCTTCGGGGGACAGGGGTAAAGAATCTGGGGCCAACGTCCTGACTTTC	CASGPSGDRGKESGANVLTF
TRBD1	TRBV19	.	TRBJ1-2	TGTGCCAGTAGATCATACCGTGAGGGGGCGTATGGCTACACCTTC	CASRSYREGAYGYTF
.	TRBV18	.	TRBJ2-7	TGTGCCAGCTCACCATTTATGGGCCCCGAGCAGTACTTC	CASSPFMGPEQYF
.	TRBV5-8	.	TRBJ2-1	TGTGCCAGCAGCTTGGGGGCAAGCAACAATGAGCAGTTCTTC	CASSLGASNNEQFF
.	TRBV15	.	TRBJ2-1	TGTGCCACCAGCAGAGATAGGAGGACAGTTGGCGATGAGCAGTTCTTC	CATSRDRRTVGDEQFF
.	TRBV30	.	TRBJ1-3	TGTGCCTGGAGTAGGGGAACTGGAAACACCATATATTTT	CAWSRGTGNTIYF
TRBD1	TRBV7-6	.	TRBJ2-7	TGTGCCAGCAGCCCAGGACAGGGAGTTACCCACGAGCAGTACTTC	CASSPGQGVTHEQYF
TRBD2	TRBV9	once	TRBJ2-2	TGTGCCAGCAGCGCCTTTTCTAGCGGGAGTGGTGGCACCGGGGAGCTGTTTTTT	CASSAFSSGSGGTGELFF
TRBD1	TRBV11-2	.	TRBJ2-7	TGTGCCAGCAGCACTGTCCGGGACAGGGGTTCCCACGAGCAGTACTTC	CASSTVRDRGSHEQYF
.	TRBV18	.	TRBJ2-5	TGTGCCAGCTCACCACAAGAGACCCAGTACTTC	CASSPQETQYF
TRBD1	TRBV6-2/TRBV6-3	.	TRBJ1-5	TGTGCCAGCAGTTACCGGTCAGGGGGGGATCAGCCCCAGCATTTT	CASSYRSGGDQPQHF
.	TRBV6-1	.	TRBJ2-2	TGTGCCAGCAGTGAAAATGATCGCACCGGGGAGCTGTTTTTT	CASSENDRTGELFF
.	TRBV5-1	.	TRBJ1-4	TGCGCCAGCAGCTTACGGACGGAAAGCCATGCAACTAATGAAAAACTGTTTTTT	CASSLRTESHATNEKLFF
.	TRBV18	.	TRBJ2-3	TGTGCCAGCTCCTCCTTTGGGGGAGAAGATACGCAGTATTTT	CASSSFGGEDTQYF
TRBD2	TRBV7-2	once	TRBJ2-1	TGTGCCAGCAGCAAAGAGCGGGGGGGCCTGGATGAGCAGTTCTTC	CASSKERGGLDEQFF
TRBD1	TRBV12-3/TRBV12-4	few	TRBJ1-2	TGTGCCAGCAGTTTGTGGACAGGGGGTGGCTACACCTTC	CASSLWTGGGYTF
TRBD1	TRBV19	.	TRBJ1-1	TGTGCCAGTAGTATTTACAGGGGTCGGTCCCAGGGCACTGAAGCTTTCTTT	CASSIYRGRSQGTEAFF
TRBD1	TRBV5-4	.	TRBJ1-1	TGTGCCAGCAGCTTGGGGGGTTTGACAGGGGGAGCGTACACTGAAGCTTTCTTT	CASSLGGLTGGAYTEAFF
.	TRBV28	.	TRBJ2-5	TGTGCCAGCAGTCGGGGACGGGGGGCGGCCCAAGAGACCCAGTACTTC	CASSRGRGAAQETQYF
TRBD1	TRBV11-3	.	TRBJ1-2	TGTGCCAGCAGTTCTGACAGGGCCTATGGCTACACCTTC	CASSSDRAYGYTF
.	TRBV9	.	TRBJ1-2	TGTGCCAGCAGCGCGACCCCCCGGGGGCGAGCTGGCTACACCTTC	CASSATPRGRAGYTF
.	TRBV2	.	TRBJ2-3	TGTGCCAGCACCGTCAACCCGGCAAGCACAGATACGCAGTATTTT	CASTVNPASTDTQYF
TRBD2	TRBV5-1	.	TRBJ2-2	TGCGCCAGCAGCCTGGAGGGGACTAGAGGTGGCACCGGGGAGCTGTTTTTT	CASSLEGTRGGTGELFF
TRBD2	TRBV6-5	.	TRBJ2-5	TGTGCCAGCAGTTCCCTACTAGCGGGGGATAAAGAGACCCAGTACTTC	CASSSLLAGDKETQYF
.	TRBV9	.	TRBJ2-3	TGTGCCAGCAGCGTCAGGGTCCAGGGCACAGATACGCAGTATTTT	CASSVRVQGTDTQYF
.	TRBV3-1/TRBV3-2	.	TRBJ1-4	TGTGCCAGCAGCCAAGATTCGTCAGGCTCCAGAAAACTGTTTTTT	CASSQDSSGSRKLFF
.	TRBV2	.	TRBJ1-2	TGTGCCAGCAAACCGGGACCGAGAGCTAACTATGGCTACACCTTC	CASKPGPRANYGYTF
TRBD1	TRBV6-1	.	TRBJ1-3	TGTGCCAGCAGTGAACAGAGGGGAAACAGGGGCTACACCATATATTTT	CASSEQRGNRGYTIYF
TRBD2	TRBV4-1	few	TRBJ2-2	TGCGCCAGCAGCCAAGAGACTCCTCGGGGGGTTTACACCGGGGAGCTGTTTTTT	CASSQETPRGVYTGELFF
.	TRBV18	once	TRBJ2-2	TGTGCCAGCTCACAACAACAGGGAGGAACCGGGGAGCTGTTTTTT	CASSQQQGGTGELFF
.	TRBV4-3	.	TRBJ2-3	TGCGCCAGCAGCCAAGGGGAGACAGGGGATGGGGCGGGAGGGCGAGATACGCAGTATTTT	CASSQGETGDGAGGRDTQYF
.	TRBV30	.	TRBJ1-2	TGTGCCTGGAGCATTTTCGGGGGCTATGGCTACACCTTC	CAWSIFGGYGYTF
.	TRBV5-1	.	TRBJ2-3	TGCGCCAGCCGAAAGAGCGGTAGTGTATCGGATACGCAGTATTTT	CASRKSGSVSDTQYF
.	TRBV5-1	.	TRBJ2-3	TGCGCCAGCAGCTTGGGATGGGGGGGCACAGATACGCAGTATTTT	CASSLGWGGTDTQYF
TRBD1	TRBV7-7	.	TRBJ2-1	TGTGCTAGCAGCCCTCATGAGGGGGCTGACTACAATGAGCAGTTCTTC	CASSPHEGADYNEQFF
.	TRBV5-1	.	TRBJ2-6	TGCGCCAGCAGCTGGGGGCCCCACGGCTCTGGGGCCAACGTCCTGACTTTC	CASSWGPHGSGANVLTF
TRBD1	TRBV2	.	TRBJ1-1	TGTGCCAGCAGTGGCGACAGGGAGGTTGAAGCTTTCTTT	CASSGDREVEAFF
.	TRBV4-3	.	TRBJ2-5	TGCGCCAGCAGCCAAGAGGTCGAAGAGACCCAGTACTTC	CASSQEVEETQYF
.	TRBV20-1	.	TRBJ2-7	TGCAGTGCTAGAACCAGCTACGAGCAGTACTTC	CSARTSYEQYF
.	TRBV5-4	.	TRBJ2-5	TGTGCCAGCAGCCTAGACCCCATCGTTCGGGAGACCCAGTACTTC	CASSLDPIVRETQYF
.	TRBV18	.	TRBJ1-1	TGTGCCAGCTCACCCCGTACAGGGTCTTGGACTGAAGCTTTCTTT	CASSPRTGSWTEAFF
.	TRBV5-1	.	TRBJ2-4	TGCGCCAGCGCCACGGCCGACAAAAACATTCAGTACTTC	CASATADKNIQYF
.	TRBV3-1/TRBV3-2	.	TRBJ2-7	TGTGCCAGCAGCCTGGGGGGATTCGGCTACGAGCAGTACTTC	CASSLGGFGYEQYF
.	TRBV24-1	few	TRBJ2-2	TGTGCCACCAGTGATTTTGAGGGAAGGAGCGGCGGGGCCGGGGAGCTGTTTTTT	CATSDFEGRSGGAGELFF
TRBD1	TRBV2	.	TRBJ1-6	TGTGCCAGCAGTGTGTCAGAACAGGGGTACTCACCCCTCCACTTT	CASSVSEQGYSPLHF
TRBD2	TRBV2	.	TRBJ2-5	TGTGCCAGCAGTGAAACGACGGGAGGGGGGGAGACCCAGTACTTC	CASSETTGGGETQYF